This is a list of T cell receptor beta chains from one sample in a study of blood T cell repertoires in COVID-19. Repertoires were generated with immunoSEQ multiplex PCR, while TCRdb's copy carries only in-frame clones and drops some. In the table there are approximately 190,000 clones, 65% to 85% of which are singletons. The material sequenced was PBMCs or T cells enriched from blood (not recorded which). The source of these receptors is a woman between 25 and 40 years old who had been exposed to COVID-19. Both conserved end residues are part of each CDR3. The D gene is left open where the match is weak. The size of a clone is reported for some rows only, either as once, few or many, or as a class for expanded clones.

V	J	size	D	DNA	CDR3
TRBV18	TRBJ2-7	NA	TRBD1	TGTGCCAGCTCGTTCGGGACAGACGAGCAGTACTTC	CASSFGTDEQYF
TRBV6-5	TRBJ2-1	NA	NA	TGTGCCAGCACTGTGGGGAGTGAGCAGTTCTTC	CASTVGSEQFF
TRBV6-1	TRBJ1-1	NA	NA	TGTGCCAGCAGTGAGGGGCCCTCTGCAGTGAACACTGAAGCTTTCTTT	CASSEGPSAVNTEAFF
TRBV3-1/TRBV3-2	TRBJ2-3	once	TRBD2	TGTGCCAGCAGCCAAGATAGCGGGGTTAAAGCAGATACGCAGTATTTT	CASSQDSGVKADTQYF
TRBV4-3	TRBJ1-3	NA	NA	TGCGCCAGCAGCCAGACATCTGGAAACACCATATATTTT	CASSQTSGNTIYF
TRBV5-1	TRBJ1-2	once	NA	TGCGCCAGCAGCTTCGGGTCGGGGAATGGCTACACCTTC	CASSFGSGNGYTF
TRBV5-4	TRBJ2-2	once	NA	TGTGCCAGCAGCTTCGTGTCGGCCGGGGAGCTGTTTTTT	CASSFVSAGELFF
TRBV30	TRBJ1-4	NA	NA	TGTGCCTGGAGTATCGCGGAGGGGAGGATTGATGAAAAACTGTTTTTT	CAWSIAEGRIDEKLFF
TRBV10-3	TRBJ1-2	NA	TRBD1	TGTGCCATCAGGCGGACAGGGGATAACTATGGCTACACCTTC	CAIRRTGDNYGYTF
TRBV3-1/TRBV3-2	TRBJ2-5	NA	TRBD2	TGTGCCAGCAGCCAAGACCGGGGGGGACAAGAGACCCAGTACTTC	CASSQDRGGQETQYF
TRBV11-2	TRBJ2-7	once	TRBD1	TGTGCCAGCAGCCCCGGGACAGGGTCCTACGAGCAGTACTTC	CASSPGTGSYEQYF
TRBV18	TRBJ2-6	NA	NA	TGTGCCAGCTCACCAACAGGGAAGGGGCTAAAGGACGCCAACGTCCTGACTTTC	CASSPTGKGLKDANVLTF
TRBV9	TRBJ1-1	NA	TRBD1	TGTGCCAGCAGCCCGAGACAGGGCGCGAACACTGAAGCTTTCTTT	CASSPRQGANTEAFF
TRBV6-5	TRBJ2-1	NA	NA	TGTGCCAGCAGTCTGCGCGGGGAGCAGTTCTTC	CASSLRGEQFF
TRBV9	TRBJ2-2	NA	TRBD1	TGTGCCAGCAGCCGCCGCCCCAGGGGGCGGGTTACCGGGGAGCTGTTTTTT	CASSRRPRGRVTGELFF
TRBV27	TRBJ2-7	NA	TRBD1	TGTGCCAGCAGTCCCCAGACAGGGTTCGACGAGCAGTACTTC	CASSPQTGFDEQYF
TRBV5-4	TRBJ1-4	NA	NA	TGTGCCAGCACCGGGAGCCGAGTTTGGGGGGAAAAACTGTTTTTT	CASTGSRVWGEKLFF
TRBV2	TRBJ2-3	once	TRBD1	TGTGCCAGCAGTGGCGGCAGGGGGACAGATACGCAGTATTTT	CASSGGRGTDTQYF
TRBV19	TRBJ2-7	NA	NA	TGTGCCAGTAGTATAGTCTCCCCGGCCTACGAGCAGTACTTC	CASSIVSPAYEQYF
TRBV6-5	TRBJ1-1	NA	NA	TGTGCCAGCAGTTACTCCCGGCGATTTGGGAGTGAAGCTTTCTTT	CASSYSRRFGSEAFF
TRBV5-1	TRBJ1-5	NA	NA	TGCGCCAGCAGCTTGGAGCCAAATCAGCCCCAGCATTTT	CASSLEPNQPQHF
TRBV19	TRBJ2-3	NA	NA	TGTGCCAGTAATGACGCCGTTACTAGCCTATACACAGATACGCAGTATTTT	CASNDAVTSLYTDTQYF
TRBV18	TRBJ1-5	NA	TRBD1	TGTGCCAGCTCACCGGTGGTAGGGGGCGAGGATCAGCCCCAGCATTTT	CASSPVVGGEDQPQHF
TRBV30	TRBJ1-3	NA	TRBD1	TGTGCCTGGGGTAGGGACAGCTCTGGAAACACCATATATTTT	CAWGRDSSGNTIYF
TRBV27	TRBJ2-6	NA	NA	TGTGCCAGCAGTTTAGTGCCCGCCGGTGGGGCCAACGTCCTGACTTTC	CASSLVPAGGANVLTF
TRBV27	TRBJ2-7	NA	NA	TGTGCCAGCAGTTTATCGAGTCTAAGCGAGCAGTACTTC	CASSLSSLSEQYF